This T cell receptor (beta chain) was observed in a study of molecular identifiers for immune sequencing clone quantification. MiXCR, applied by TCRdb to the PCR reads, yields one record per CDR3 protein. The sample consists of about 510,000 distinct CDR3 sequences, around 23% of them appearing once. On this clonotype itself: Its antigen is undetermined.

With 6 bases removed from V and 4 bases from J, the gap between germline ends came to 15 bases. The CDR3 spans 13 residues. Germline V gives CDR1 SQVTM, CDR2 ANQGSEA. Study outcomes and limitations: Naive cells had under 1% of molecules in clones above 20 RNA copies, effectors over 99%. Highly expanded clone sizes could be underestimated by identical TCR molecules that share a barcode.

The gene calls are TRBV29-1 and TRBJ1-2, with D uncertain. This sequence was found in a human donor in good health. Some libraries in this study had Jurkat cell RNA spiked in. Sample: naive CD8+ T cells from blood, with Jurkat cell RNA spiked in. Subset denoted: FACS-sorted CD8+CD4-CCR7+CD45RA+ naive T cells. Here the CDR3 DNA reads TGCAGCGTGAGGGAGACATTAGGCTATGGCTACACCTTC. Its translation: CSVRETLGYGYTF.